This T cell receptor beta chain is drawn from a study of response to subunit inactivated influenza vaccine (dated by TCRdb to the late 2010s). For context, the study as a whole: Deep quantitative profiling of the T cell receptor repertoire was used in the study to follow responses to a trivalent subunit inactivated influenza vaccine.

Library construction relied on RT-PCR. The sequencer listed for this sample is Illumina HiSeq 2500. Clones were called with MiXCR by TCRdb after fastp trimmed the public reads at Q25, and only in-frame beta chains were retained. Each entry merges the rows of one CDR3 protein and shows their most common DNA and genes. Recorded for this sample are 150,000 to 200,000 distinct CDR3 sequences; approximately 10% of them occurred a single time. The ten most abundant clones make up roughly 12% of the sample. Broader findings and caveats from the paper: The authors suggested that each seasonal influenza vaccination may recruit only a limited number of new T cells.

Interpreted using the paper, the time point label stands for: more than 40 days after influenza vaccine administration. CDR1 SGHRS and CDR2 YFSETQ are derived from the germline V gene. V gives up 4 bases and J gives up 4 bases, and the segment between their germline ends measures 23 bases. The CDR3, cysteine through phenylalanine, is 17 amino acids long. Left in the record is the CDR3 DNA by itself, 51 bases read in frame from the first base. As to this clonotype: Its antigen is unknown. No much larger clonotype is one base removed from it; base qualities were not supplied.

This TCR derives from a man aged 50-60 years who received an inactivated influenza vaccine. Donor details come from another sample of the same person, matched by shared clones. The rearrangement joined TRBV5-1 to TRBJ1-1; no confident D gene assignment can be made. The sample here was non-naive T cells sorted from PBMCs, taken roughly 46 days after vaccination. Explained via the paper, the cell subset or site label denotes: memory T cell fraction. The CDR3 is CASSLGGSTSRITEAFF. The DNA is TGCGCCAGCAGCCTAGGCGGGTCCACGTCTCGAATCACTGAAGCTTTCTTT.